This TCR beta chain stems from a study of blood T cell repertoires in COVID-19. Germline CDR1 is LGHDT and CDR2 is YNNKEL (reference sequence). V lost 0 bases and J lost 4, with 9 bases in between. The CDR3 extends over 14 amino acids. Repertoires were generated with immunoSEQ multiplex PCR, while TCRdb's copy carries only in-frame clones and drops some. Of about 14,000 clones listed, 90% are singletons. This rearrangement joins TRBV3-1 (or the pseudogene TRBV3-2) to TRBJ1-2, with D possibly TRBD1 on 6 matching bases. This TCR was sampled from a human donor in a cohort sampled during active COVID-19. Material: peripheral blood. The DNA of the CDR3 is TGTGCCAGCAGCCAAGACAGGGGAGTCTATGGCTACACCTTC. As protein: CASSQDRGVYGYTF.